This TCR beta chain was retrieved from a study of shared clonotypes between healthy human individuals. Study summary: Used for every donor were three CD4 naive, three CD4 memory, two CD8 naive and one CD8 memory plate.

Germline V CDR1 and CDR2: SGHNT, YYREEE (reference sequence). The CDR3 totals 15 residues. The V and J ends lost 1 base and 7 bases, in that order; junction bases with no gene match: 3. A word on this clone: Its antigen is undetermined.

Findings and limits, study-wide: Researchers found naive subsets generally carried larger estimated richness than memory subsets.

The sorted-subset replicate PCRs were given around 190 ng DNA, which is about 29,000 T cell genomes. TCRdb's copy holds only in-frame clones and misses some; the assay was immunoSEQ multiplex PCR. The sample holds some 1.4 million clones, roughly 95% seen once. This sequence originates from a man aged 30 to 45 in good health. The rearrangement links TRBV5-4 to TRBJ2-1, with TRBD2 matching over 12 bases. The sequenced sample was naive CD4+ T cells sorted from blood. This sample's subset: CD45RA+ positively selected. The CDR3 DNA sequence: TGTGCCAGCAGCTTGACTAGCGGGAGGAGTAATGAGCAGTTCTTC. Protein: CASSLTSGRSNEQFF.